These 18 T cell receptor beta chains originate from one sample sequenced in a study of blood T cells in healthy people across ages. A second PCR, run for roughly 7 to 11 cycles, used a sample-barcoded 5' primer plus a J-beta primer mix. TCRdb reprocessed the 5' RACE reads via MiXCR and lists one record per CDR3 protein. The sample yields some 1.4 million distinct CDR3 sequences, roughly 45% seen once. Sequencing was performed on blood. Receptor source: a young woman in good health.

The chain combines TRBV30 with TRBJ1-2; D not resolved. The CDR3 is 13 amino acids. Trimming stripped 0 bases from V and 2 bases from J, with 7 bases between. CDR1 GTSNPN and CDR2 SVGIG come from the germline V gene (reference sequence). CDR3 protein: CAWSVPGNYGYTF. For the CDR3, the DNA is TGTGCCTGGAGTGTACCGGGGAACTATGGCTACACCTTC.

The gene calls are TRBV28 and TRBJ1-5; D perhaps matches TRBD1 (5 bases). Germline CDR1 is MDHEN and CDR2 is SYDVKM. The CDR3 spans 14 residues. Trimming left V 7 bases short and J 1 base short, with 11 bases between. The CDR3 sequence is CASTGDASNQPQHF. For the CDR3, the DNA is TGTGCCAGCACGGGGGACGCCAGCAATCAGCCCCAGCATTTT.

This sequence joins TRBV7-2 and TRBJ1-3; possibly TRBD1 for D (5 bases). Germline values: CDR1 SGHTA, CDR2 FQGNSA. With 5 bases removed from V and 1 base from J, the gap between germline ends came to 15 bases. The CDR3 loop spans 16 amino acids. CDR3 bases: TGTGCCAGCAGCCCCCTTAGGGGAGGGTCTGGAAACACCATATATTTT. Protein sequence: CASSPLRGGSGNTIYF.

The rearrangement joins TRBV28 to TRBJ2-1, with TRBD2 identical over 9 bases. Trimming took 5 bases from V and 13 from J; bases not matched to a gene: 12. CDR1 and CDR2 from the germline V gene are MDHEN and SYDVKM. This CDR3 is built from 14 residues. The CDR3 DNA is TGTGCCAGCAGTCTAGCGGGGTCGAGAGAGACCCAGTTCTTC. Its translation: CASSLAGSRETQFF.

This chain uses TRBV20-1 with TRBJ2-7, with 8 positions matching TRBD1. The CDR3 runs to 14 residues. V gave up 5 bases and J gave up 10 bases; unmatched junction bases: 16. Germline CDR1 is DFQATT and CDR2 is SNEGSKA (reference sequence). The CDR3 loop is CSAPPPGQVVAQYF. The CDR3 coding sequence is TGCAGTGCTCCCCCACCGGGACAGGTAGTGGCCCAGTACTTC.

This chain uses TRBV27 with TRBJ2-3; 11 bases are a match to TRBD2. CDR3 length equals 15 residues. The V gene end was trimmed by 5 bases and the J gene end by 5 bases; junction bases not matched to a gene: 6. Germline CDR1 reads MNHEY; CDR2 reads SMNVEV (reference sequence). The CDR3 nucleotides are TGTGCCAGCAGTAGCGGGACTAGCGGAATAGATACGCAGTATTTT. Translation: CASSSGTSGIDTQYF.

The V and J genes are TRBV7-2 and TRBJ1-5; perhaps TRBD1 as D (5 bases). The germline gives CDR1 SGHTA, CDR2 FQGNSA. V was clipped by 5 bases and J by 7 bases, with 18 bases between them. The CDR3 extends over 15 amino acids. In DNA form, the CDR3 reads TGTGCCAGCAGCCCCCAGGGAGGGGTGGGACAGCCCCAGCATTTT. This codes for CASSPQGGVGQPQHF.

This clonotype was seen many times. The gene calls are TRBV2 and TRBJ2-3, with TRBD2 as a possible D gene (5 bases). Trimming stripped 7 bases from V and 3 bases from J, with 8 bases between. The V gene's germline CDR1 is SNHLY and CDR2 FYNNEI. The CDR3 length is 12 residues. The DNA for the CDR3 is TGTGCCAGCACCCCGGGGACAGATACGCAGTATTTT. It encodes CASTPGTDTQYF.

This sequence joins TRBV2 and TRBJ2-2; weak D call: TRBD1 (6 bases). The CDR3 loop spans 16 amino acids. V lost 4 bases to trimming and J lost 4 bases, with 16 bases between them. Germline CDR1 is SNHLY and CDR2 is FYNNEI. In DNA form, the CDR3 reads TGTGCCAGCAGTGCCCTAAGGGGGTCGGGCACCGGGGAGCTGTTTTTT. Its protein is CASSALRGSGTGELFF.

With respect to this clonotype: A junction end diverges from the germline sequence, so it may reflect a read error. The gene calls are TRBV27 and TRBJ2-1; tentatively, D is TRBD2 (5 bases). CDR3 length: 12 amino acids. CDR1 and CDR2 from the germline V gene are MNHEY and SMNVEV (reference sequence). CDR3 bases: TGTGCCACCGCGGACCCGGGGAATGAGCGGTTCTTC. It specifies CATADPGNERFF.

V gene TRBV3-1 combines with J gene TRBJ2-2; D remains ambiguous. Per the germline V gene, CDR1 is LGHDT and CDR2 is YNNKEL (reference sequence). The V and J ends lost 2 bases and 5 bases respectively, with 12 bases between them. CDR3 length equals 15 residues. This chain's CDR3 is CASSQSWRGTGELFF. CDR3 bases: TGTGCCAGCAGCCAATCTTGGCGTGGAACCGGGGAGCTGTTTTTT.

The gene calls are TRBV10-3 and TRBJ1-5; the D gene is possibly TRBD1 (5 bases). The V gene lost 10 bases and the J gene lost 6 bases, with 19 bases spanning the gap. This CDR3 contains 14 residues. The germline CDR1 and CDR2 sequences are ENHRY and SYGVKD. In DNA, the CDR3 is TGTGCCACCAAAGGTCTGCAGGGCGGTCAGCCCCAGCATTTT. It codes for CATKGLQGGQPQHF.

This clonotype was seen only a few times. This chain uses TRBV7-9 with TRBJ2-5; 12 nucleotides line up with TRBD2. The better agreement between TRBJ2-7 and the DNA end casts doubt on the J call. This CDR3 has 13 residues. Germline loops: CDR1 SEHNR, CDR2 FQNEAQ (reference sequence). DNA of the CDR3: TGTGCCAGCAGCACACTAGCGGGGGGCGAGCAGTACTTC. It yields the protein CASSTLAGGEQYF.

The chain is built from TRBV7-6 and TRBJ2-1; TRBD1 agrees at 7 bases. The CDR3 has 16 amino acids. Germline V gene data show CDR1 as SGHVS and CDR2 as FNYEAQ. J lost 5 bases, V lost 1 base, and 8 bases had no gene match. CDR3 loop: CASSLGVGQEHNEQFF. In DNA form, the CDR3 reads TGTGCCAGCAGCTTAGGGGTCGGACAGGAACACAATGAGCAGTTCTTC. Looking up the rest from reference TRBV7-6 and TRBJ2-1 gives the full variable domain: GAGVSQSPRYKVTKRGQDVALRCDPISGHVSLYWYRQALGQGPEFLTYFNYEAQQDKSGLPNDRFSAERPEGSISTLTIQRTEQRDSAMYRCASSLGVGQEHNEQFFGPGTRLTVL.

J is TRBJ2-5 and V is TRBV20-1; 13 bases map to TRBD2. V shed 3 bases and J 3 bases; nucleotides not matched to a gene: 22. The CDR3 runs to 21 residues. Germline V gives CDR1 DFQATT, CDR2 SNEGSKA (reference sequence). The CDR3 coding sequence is TGCAGTGCTAGGGCGTATCTCATGTGGGATACAACTAGCGGGGGGGAAGAGACCCAGTACTTC. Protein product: CSARAYLMWDTTSGGEETQYF.

The CDR3: CSAADRNTEAFF. The CDR3 nucleotides read TGCAGTGCTGCGGACAGGAACACTGAAGCTTTCTTT. The gene calls are TRBV20-1 and TRBJ1-1; tentative D call: TRBD1 (6 bases). V lost 5 bases, J lost 1 base, and 8 bases lay in between. This CDR3 spans 12 amino acids. In germline, CDR1 is DFQATT, CDR2 SNEGSKA (reference sequence).

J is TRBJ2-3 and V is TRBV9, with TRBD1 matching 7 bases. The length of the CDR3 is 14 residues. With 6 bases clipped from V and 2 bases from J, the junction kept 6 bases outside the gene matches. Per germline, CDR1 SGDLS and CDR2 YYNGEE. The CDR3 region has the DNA TGTGCCAGCAAAACAGGGGAACTCACAGATACGCAGTATTTT. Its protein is CASKTGELTDTQYF.

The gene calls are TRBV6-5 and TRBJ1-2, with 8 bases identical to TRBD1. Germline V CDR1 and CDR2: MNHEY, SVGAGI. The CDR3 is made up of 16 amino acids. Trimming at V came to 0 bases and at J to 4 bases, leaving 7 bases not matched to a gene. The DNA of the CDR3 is TGTGCCAGCAGTTACTCGAGACAGGGGAGAACCTATGGCTACACCTTC. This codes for CASSYSRQGRTYGYTF.